This entry is about one T cell receptor beta chain. Its antigen is still unknown. These data come from a study of CXCR3-negative and CXCR3-positive naive CD8 T cells (dated by TCRdb to about 2019). Study-wide context: In total, about 150 million TRB reads were obtained, which works out to roughly 1.5 +/- 0.3 million reads per library. Diversity and physicochemical repertoire analyses covered around 10 donors pooled from two independent experiments. The TRBV-TRBJ cluster analysis covered naive subsets from roughly five donors and memory cells from 3 donors.

For each CD8+ T cell subset, flow sorting was done in triplicate, and roughly 320,000 cells per subset went directly into RLT lysis buffer. To exclude memory contaminants, naive CD8+ T cells were stringently defined as CD45RO-CCR7+CD27+CD95-. Peripheral blood mononuclear cells were isolated from buffy coats by standard density gradient centrifugation. A FACSAria III was used to flow-sort naive CD8+ T cells into CXCR3-negative and CXCR3-positive populations. Total RNA was extracted from sorted cells with an RNeasy Mini Kit. The reads were generated on a NextSeq 550. The Human TCR Profiling Kit (MiLaboratory) was used to prepare UMI-labeled 5' RACE TRB cDNA libraries. cDNA synthesis used the entire amount of extracted RNA, and PCR amplification then used the entire amount of cDNA produced. Libraries were prepared in parallel with an identical number of PCR cycles. Per the source publication's procedure: With a requirement of at least two reads per UMI, MIGEC and MiXCR extracted about 50,000 +/- 10,000 unique UMI-labeled TRB cDNA molecules per library. On average, around 40,000 +/- 10,000 functional in-frame TRB CDR3 nucleotide clonotypes lacking stop codons were found per library. After each sample was downsampled to 5000 UMI-labeled TRB molecules, VDJtools was used to calculate diversity metrics such as normalized Shannon-Wiener and Chao1. VDJtools computed clonotype-size-weighted physicochemical properties of the central five CDR3 residues: interaction energy, strength, volume and Kidera factor 4. After TCRdb reprocessed the reads, each CDR3 protein sequence was kept as one row, without DNA. What appears here as the V and J calls and clone size reflects TCRdb's work, not the paper's. This specimen's table enumerates 95,000 to 100,000 distinct CDR3 sequences. The ten most abundant clones make up 0.95% to 1.4% of the sample.

Overall study outcomes, separate from this receptor: Repertoire diversity was comparably high in both naive subsets but much lower in memory CD8+ T cells. Because CXCR3 expression was partially decreased after cryopreservation, freshly isolated PBMCs were used for most assays. Compared with CXCR3-negative naive cells, CXCR3-positive naive cells had TRB CDR3s with higher hydrophobicity (lower Kidera factor 4), lower energy, and higher strength and volume indices. Because surface CD5, which has been linked to self-reactivity in mice, was comparable between naive subsets, TCR interaction strength was also inferred from TRB CDR3 physicochemical properties. Naive CXCR3-negative and CXCR3-positive cells from the same donor showed similar TRBV-TRBJ usage, whereas memory cells showed distinct patterns.

Looking up the germline V gene (reference sequence) yields CDR1 DFQATT and CDR2 SNEGSKA. The cysteine opens and the phenylalanine closes a CDR3 of 15 amino acids. Only the protein sequence is given. The sequence derives from a human donor in good health. Some clones in this sample may be carry-over from other donors' samples. The sample was naive CXCR3+ CD8+ T cells from blood. The cell subset or site label, read with the paper, signifies: CD45RO-CCR7+CD27+CD95- naive CD8+ T cells expressing CXCR3 (TNR3+). The chain was built from TRBV20-1 and TRBJ2-1; TCRdb lists TRBD2, though no DNA is available to test this call. CDR3 reads: CSATDGTSGSYEQFF.